This T cell receptor (beta chain) comes out of a study of radiation and T cells in renal cell carcinoma. General study results and limits: Top tumor clonotypes rose in blood 2 weeks post-radiation, then contracted.

Some clones are missing from TCRdb's copy, which holds only in-frame ones; the method was immunoSEQ multiplex PCR. The data contain 130,000 to 150,000 clones, about 88% of them singletons. The time point is: baseline pretreatment blood. The sample's treatment: 15 Gy SBRT to primary tumor, nephrectomy 4 weeks later. After SBRT, blood was collected at 2 and 4 weeks, plus baseline. Clear cell pathology was present in this patient's renal cell carcinoma. About this clone itself: As yet, its antigen is unknown.

The sample here was blood, taken from a patient whose treatment included radiotherapy and nephrectomy. This TCR derives from a woman aged 45 to 65 with renal cell carcinoma.

This chain's CDR3 is CASSLFDRGDYTF. CDR3 DNA sequence: TGTGCCAGCAGTTTGTTTGACAGGGGCGACTACACCTTC. The genes are TRBV27 and TRBJ1-2; 8 nucleotides agree with TRBD1. Germline-derived CDR1 and CDR2 are MNHEY and SMNVEV (reference sequence). Losses at the gene ends were 3 bases for V and 10 bases for J; bases not matched to a gene: 7. The CDR3 consists of 13 residues.